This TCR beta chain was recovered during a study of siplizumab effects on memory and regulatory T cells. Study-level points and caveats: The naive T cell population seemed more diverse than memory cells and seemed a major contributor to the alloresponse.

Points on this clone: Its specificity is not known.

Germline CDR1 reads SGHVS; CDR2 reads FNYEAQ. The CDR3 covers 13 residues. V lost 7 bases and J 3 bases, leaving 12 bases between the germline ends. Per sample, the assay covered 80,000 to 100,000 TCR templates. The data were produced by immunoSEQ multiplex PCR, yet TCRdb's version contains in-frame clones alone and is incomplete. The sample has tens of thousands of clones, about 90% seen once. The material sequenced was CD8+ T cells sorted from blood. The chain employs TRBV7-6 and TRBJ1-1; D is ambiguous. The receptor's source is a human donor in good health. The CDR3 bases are TGTGCCAGCAACCCTCCCGGAGACACTGAAGCTTTCTTT. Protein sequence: CASNPPGDTEAFF.